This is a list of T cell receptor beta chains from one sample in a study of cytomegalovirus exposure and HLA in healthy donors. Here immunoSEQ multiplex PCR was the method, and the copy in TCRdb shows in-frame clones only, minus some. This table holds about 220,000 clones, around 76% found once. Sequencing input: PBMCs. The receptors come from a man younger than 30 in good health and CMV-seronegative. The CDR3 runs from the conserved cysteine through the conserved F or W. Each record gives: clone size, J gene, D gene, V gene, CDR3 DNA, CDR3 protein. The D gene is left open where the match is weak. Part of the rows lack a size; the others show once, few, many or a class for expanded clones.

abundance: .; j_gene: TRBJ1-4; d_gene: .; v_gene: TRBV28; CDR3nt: TGTGCCAGCACCCGGGCCCAGGGGAATGAAAAACTGTTTTTT; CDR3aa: CASTRAQGNEKLFF
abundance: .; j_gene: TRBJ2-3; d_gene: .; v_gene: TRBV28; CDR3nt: TGTGCCAGCAGTTTTGGGACATTGGAAGATACGCAGTATTTT; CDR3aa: CASSFGTLEDTQYF
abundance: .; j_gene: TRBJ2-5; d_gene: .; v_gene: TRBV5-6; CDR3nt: TGTGCCAGCAGCTTGGTGGAGGAGACCCAGTACTTC; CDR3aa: CASSLVEETQYF
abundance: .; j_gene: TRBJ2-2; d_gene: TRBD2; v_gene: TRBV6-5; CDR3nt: TGTGCCTCACGGGGGGCGAACACCGGGGAGCTGTTTTTT; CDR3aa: CASRGANTGELFF
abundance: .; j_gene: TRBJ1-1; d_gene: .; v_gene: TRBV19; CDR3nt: TGTGCCAGTAGTATAGAACAGGGTTTCGCTGAAGCTTTCTTT; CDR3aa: CASSIEQGFAEAFF
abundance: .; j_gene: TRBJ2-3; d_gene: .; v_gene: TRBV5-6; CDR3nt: TGTGCCAGCAGCTTATATAGCGGAAACACAGATACGCAGTATTTT; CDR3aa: CASSLYSGNTDTQYF
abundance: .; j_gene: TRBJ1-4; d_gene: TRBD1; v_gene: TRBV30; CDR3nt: TGTGCCTGGGATCTAGACAGGGGAAATGAAAAACTGTTTTTT; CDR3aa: CAWDLDRGNEKLFF
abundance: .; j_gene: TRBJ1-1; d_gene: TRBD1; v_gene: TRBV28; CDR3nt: TGTGCCAGCCCGCCCGGCTACAGGGGCCATGAGAACACTGAAGCTTTCTTT; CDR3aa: CASPPGYRGHENTEAFF
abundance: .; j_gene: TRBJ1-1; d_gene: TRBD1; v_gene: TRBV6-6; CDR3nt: TGTGCCAGCAGTTCCACGGACAGGGCGAACACTGAAGCTTTCTTT; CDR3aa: CASSSTDRANTEAFF
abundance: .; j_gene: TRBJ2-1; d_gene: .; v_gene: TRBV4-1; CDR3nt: TGCGCCAGCAGCCCAGTAGACCTAAGCGATGAGCAGTTCTTC; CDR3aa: CASSPVDLSDEQFF
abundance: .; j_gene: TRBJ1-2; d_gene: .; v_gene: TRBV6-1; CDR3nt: TGTGCCAGCAGGAAGGACGCAGGGTGGTTCTATGGCTACACCTTC; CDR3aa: CASRKDAGWFYGYTF
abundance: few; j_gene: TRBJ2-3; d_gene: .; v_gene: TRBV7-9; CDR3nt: TGTGCCAGCAGCTTATCTGAGTACACAGATACGCAGTATTTT; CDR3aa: CASSLSEYTDTQYF
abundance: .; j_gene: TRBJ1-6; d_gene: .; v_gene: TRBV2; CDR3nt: TGTGCCAGCAGTGAATTTGGCTCACCCCTCCACTTT; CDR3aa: CASSEFGSPLHF
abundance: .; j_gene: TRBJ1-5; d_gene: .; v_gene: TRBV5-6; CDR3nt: TGTGCCAGCAGCTTGCGGGGGGCGCCCCAGCATTTT; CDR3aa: CASSLRGAPQHF
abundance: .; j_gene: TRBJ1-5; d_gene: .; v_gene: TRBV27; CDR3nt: TGTGCCAGCAGTTTATTCGCGGATTTCGGCACTCAGCCCCAGCATTTT; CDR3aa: CASSLFADFGTQPQHF
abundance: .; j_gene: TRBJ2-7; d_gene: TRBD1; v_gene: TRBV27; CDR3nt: TGTGCCAGCAGTATCAGGGGGCCCCAGGACGAGCAGTACTTC; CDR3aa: CASSIRGPQDEQYF